This TCR beta chain emerged from a study of T cells in Graves' hyperthyroidism and ophthalmopathy (dated by TCRdb to 2018 to 2020). Looking at the study overall: Peripheral blood samples were taken at initial diagnosis, before any treatment was given. After sampling, hyperthyroidism patients received methimazole starting at 30 mg daily, and ophthalmopathy patients received high-dose intravenous methylprednisolone. The paper describes TCR Vbeta CDR3 sequencing of around 140 peripheral blood samples, made up of approximately 40 ophthalmopathy patients, roughly 75 hyperthyroidism patients and 17 progressor patients. Prospective prediction of ophthalmopathy was tested in an independent validation cohort of 18 to 20 hyperthyroidism patients and 17 patients who later progressed to ophthalmopathy. The approximately 90 discovery patients were randomly split 7:3 into training and test sets. In roughly six Graves' hyperthyroidism patients, the study also compared T-cell repertoires from thyroid tissue with T-cell repertoires from blood. To identify TCR V-J signatures that set the groups apart, the researchers used a discovery cohort of 100 patients, made up of roughly 45 with Graves' ophthalmopathy and 57 with stable Graves' hyperthyroidism.

From cysteine to phenylalanine, the CDR3 is 15 amino acids long. The retained sequence is limited to the CDR3, 45 bases, with the frame set at the first base. V and J are truncated by 10 bases and 6 bases respectively, leaving an intervening sequence of 22 bases. The germline V gene (reference sequence) provides CDR1 LNHDA and CDR2 SQIVND. Concerning this clonotype: What antigen it recognizes has not been identified. Per-base qualities were not stored, and no clone one base away is much larger.

The research as a whole found: No statistical method was used to fix the sample size in advance, and group allocation was not hidden from the investigators. Blood samples also contained most of the expanded thyroid clonotypes (frequency above 0.001), which suggests that blood repertoires may reflect thyroid immune responses. In cross-validation, a model built on a 13 V-J signature told ophthalmopathy apart from stable hyperthyroidism with 87.88% sensitivity and roughly 81% specificity, and in testing the same model reached 80%/75%. In validation, the model predicted progression to ophthalmopathy a median of about 6.5 months before onset, with approximately 71% sensitivity and 72.22% specificity.

TCR beta CDR3 regions were amplified from RNA transcripts. For the first round of RT-PCR on the TCR CDR3, the HTBI primer set was used together with the Qiagen OneStep RT-PCR kit. The libraries were constructed in a second round of multiplex PCR and then size-selected and purified. The libraries were sequenced on an Illumina HiSeq2000 using paired-end 100 bp reads. On the study's bioinformatics: Raw data were processed with SOAPnuke, discarding reads with adapters, uncalled bases, mean Phred below 15, or no exact constant-primer or identifier match. COPE v1.2.5 was used to merge the high-quality paired reads, and each unique nucleotide sequence was defined as a clonotype. MiTCR v1.1 was used to align the clonotypes against IMGT TRBV, TRBD and TRBJ reference segments. The analysis was restricted to V-J combinations with a frequency above 0.0001, which together covered around 99% of the repertoires. A TCS score was defined as the ratio of F50 (clonal expansion) to E x V (chaos), with BLOSUM62-based TCRdist applied between CDR3 peptides within each V-J. Welch's t-statistics and random forest reduced 500 to 650 V-J features to roughly 13, which were used in a naive Bayes classifier (R e1071). TCRdb reanalyzed the raw reads on its own, using fastp at Q25 for trimming and MiXCR for clone calling, and kept in-frame beta chains. For every CDR3 protein sequence, its rows merge into one entry that carries the most common genes and DNA. What appears here as the V and J calls and clone size reflects TCRdb's work, not the paper's. The sample table lists approximately 420,000 distinct CDR3 sequences, approximately 15% of them with a count of one. About 33% of the sample is taken by the ten largest.

Stable Graves' hyperthyroidism was defined as no progression to ophthalmopathy during 18 months of follow-up. Hyperthyroidism patients were newly diagnosed, had a disease duration of under 2 months, and were aged 18 to 65 years. Patients with uncontrolled infections, other autoimmune diseases, pregnancy or lactation were excluded. Clinical symptoms, serum thyroxine and TRAb, thyroid ultrasound, and orbital computed tomography formed the basis for the diagnoses. PBMCs were isolated from more than 8 ml of fresh peripheral blood by Ficoll-Paque density gradient centrifugation. Trizol reagent was used to extract total RNA, and RNA quality was then checked on an Agilent 2100 Bioanalyzer.

This TCR was recovered from a young woman with Graves' hyperthyroidism. Recombination connected TRBV19 to TRBJ2-1; the D gene is possibly TRBD2, with 7 bases matching. The specimen sequenced was blood. The DNA sequence follows: TGTGCCACAGGGCGAGGGGGGGCCGCGTCCAATGAGCAGTTCTTC. The translation is CATGRGGAASNEQFF.